These T cell receptor beta chains were read from a single sample in a study of blood T cell repertoires in COVID-19. Sequencing was performed with immunoSEQ multiplex PCR; in TCRdb, only in-frame clones are kept and a portion is missing. The table records about 200,000 clones, 70% to 90% of them present only once. The material sequenced was peripheral blood. All receptors come from a man aged 45 to 65 with COVID-19, enrolled during active disease. Each CDR3 is given with its conserved first and last residue. A D gene is named only where the DNA matches it firmly. Expanded clones are given a class, and other clones once, few, many or no size at all.

TRBD2	TRBV5-1	TRBJ2-1	NA	CASSLVRTSGSDYNEQFF	TGCGCCAGCAGCTTGGTTAGGACTAGCGGGAGCGACTACAATGAGCAGTTCTTC
TRBD2	TRBV6-5	TRBJ2-1	NA	CASSYPGVAGGNEQFF	TGTGCCAGCAGTTACCCCGGGGTAGCGGGAGGAAATGAGCAGTTCTTC
NA	TRBV6-5	TRBJ1-1	NA	CASPGQLGTEAFF	TGTGCCAGCCCCGGACAGTTGGGCACTGAAGCTTTCTTT
TRBD2	TRBV3-1/TRBV3-2	TRBJ2-5	once	CASSQAGLAGGETQYF	TGTGCCAGCAGCCAAGCGGGACTAGCGGGGGGGGAGACCCAGTACTTC
NA	TRBV5-1	TRBJ2-3	NA	CASSPSSLDTQYF	TGCGCCAGCAGCCCGTCTAGTTTGGATACGCAGTATTTT
TRBD2	TRBV19	TRBJ2-1	NA	CASSIRREGNEQFF	TGTGCCAGTAGTATAAGGCGGGAGGGCAATGAGCAGTTCTTC
NA	TRBV5-5	TRBJ1-3	NA	CASSLSWGLAGNTIYF	TGTGCCAGCAGCTTGTCCTGGGGCTTGGCTGGAAACACCATATATTTT
TRBD1	TRBV19	TRBJ2-2	NA	CASSSPGQANTGELFF	TGTGCCAGTAGTTCCCCGGGACAGGCAAACACCGGGGAGCTGTTTTTT
NA	TRBV3-1/TRBV3-2	TRBJ2-2	NA	CASAPLRANTGELFF	TGTGCCAGCGCTCCTTTGAGGGCCAACACCGGGGAGCTGTTTTTT
TRBD2	TRBV9	TRBJ2-1	NA	CASSRGGGRGFNEQFF	TGTGCCAGCAGCCGGGGAGGCGGGAGAGGTTTTAATGAGCAGTTCTTC
NA	TRBV9	TRBJ1-3	NA	CASSGTGLSGNTIYF	TGTGCCAGCAGCGGAACAGGGCTCTCTGGAAACACCATATATTTT
NA	TRBV18	TRBJ2-2	NA	CASSPTRLGADRELFF	TGTGCCAGCTCACCAACGAGGTTGGGGGCTGACCGGGAGCTGTTTTTT
NA	TRBV7-6	TRBJ2-1	NA	CASSLKGGGVATRDNEQFF	TGTGCCAGCAGCTTAAAAGGAGGGGGGGTTGCGACCAGGGACAATGAGCAGTTCTTC
TRBD2	TRBV5-5	TRBJ2-7	NA	CASSFGLAGAYEQYF	TGTGCCAGCAGCTTCGGACTAGCGGGAGCCTACGAGCAGTACTTC
NA	TRBV5-6	TRBJ1-3	NA	CASSLRGVNSGNTIYF	TGTGCCAGCAGCTTGCGGGGGGTGAATTCCGGAAACACCATATATTTT
TRBD2	TRBV24-1	TRBJ2-3	NA	CATSDRGLAGGTPTDTQYF	TGTGCCACCAGTGACCGCGGACTAGCGGGGGGCACCCCCACAGATACGCAGTATTTT
TRBD2	TRBV3-1/TRBV3-2	TRBJ2-2	NA	CASSPSGTNTGELFF	TGTGCCAGCAGCCCTAGCGGGACGAACACCGGGGAGCTGTTTTTT
TRBD1	TRBV6-4	TRBJ1-2	once	CASSDSFGTATGYTF	TGTGCCAGCAGTGACTCTTTCGGGACAGCGACTGGCTACACCTTC
NA	TRBV24-1	TRBJ2-3	NA	CATADQLGTDTQYF	TGTGCCACTGCTGATCAACTGGGCACAGATACGCAGTATTTT
TRBD1	TRBV6-6	TRBJ1-4	NA	CASSTDRGGEKLFF	TGTGCCAGCAGTACGGACAGGGGTGGGGAAAAACTGTTTTTT
TRBD1	TRBV15	TRBJ2-7	NA	CATSRGQDYEQYF	TGTGCCACCAGCAGGGGACAGGACTACGAGCAGTACTTC
NA	TRBV18	TRBJ1-2	NA	CASSPPTGSYGYTF	TGTGCCAGCTCACCACCTACAGGATCCTATGGCTACACCTTC
NA	TRBV27	TRBJ2-3	NA	CASKPAGMTSTDTQYF	TGTGCCAGCAAACCCGCGGGAATGACAAGCACAGATACGCAGTATTTT
TRBD1	TRBV5-5	TRBJ1-1	NA	CASSSGQDGTEAFF	TGTGCCAGCAGCTCAGGACAGGATGGCACTGAAGCTTTCTTT
TRBD1	TRBV9	TRBJ1-2	NA	CASSLGQGRGYTF	TGTGCCAGCAGTCTTGGACAGGGAAGGGGCTACACCTTC
NA	TRBV28	TRBJ2-3	NA	CASSAGGPGADTQYF	TGTGCCAGCAGTGCCGGGGGGCCCGGGGCAGATACGCAGTATTTT
TRBD2	TRBV18	TRBJ2-7	NA	CASSGTSGRLGSYEQYF	TGTGCCAGCTCAGGGACTAGCGGGAGGTTGGGCTCCTACGAGCAGTACTTC
NA	TRBV3-1/TRBV3-2	TRBJ1-2	NA	CASSQEGGGYTF	TGTGCCAGCAGCCAAGAAGGAGGCGGCTACACCTTC
NA	TRBV7-8	TRBJ1-5	NA	CASSLALEGSQPQHF	TGTGCCAGCAGCTTAGCGCTCGAGGGTTCCCAGCCCCAGCATTTT
NA	TRBV4-3	TRBJ1-2	NA	CASSQDHGLSYYGYTF	TGCGCCAGCAGCCAAGATCACGGACTCTCTTACTATGGCTACACCTTC
NA	TRBV11-2	TRBJ2-4	NA	CASSLNMRDIQYF	TGTGCCAGCAGCTTAAATATGAGGGACATTCAGTACTTC
TRBD1	TRBV6-1	TRBJ1-1	NA	CASSERTGAMNTEAFF	TGTGCCAGCAGTGAAAGGACAGGGGCGATGAACACTGAAGCTTTCTTT
NA	TRBV9	TRBJ2-7	NA	CASSRGTGYEQYF	TGTGCCAGCAGCCGAGGGACTGGCTACGAGCAGTACTTC
NA	TRBV6-5	TRBJ2-2	NA	CASSTAQGYTGELFF	TGTGCCAGCAGTACAGCACAGGGTTACACCGGGGAGCTGTTTTTT
NA	TRBV19	TRBJ2-2	NA	CASSRRGVDTGELFF	TGTGCCAGTAGTAGACGAGGAGTTGACACCGGGGAGCTGTTTTTT
TRBD2	TRBV9	TRBJ2-1	NA	CASSPSGSYNEQFF	TGTGCCAGCAGCCCTAGCGGCTCCTACAATGAGCAGTTCTTC
TRBD2	TRBV5-1	TRBJ2-5	NA	CASSQDGGEETQYF	TGCGCCAGCAGCCAGGACGGGGGGGAAGAGACCCAGTACTTC
NA	TRBV7-2	TRBJ2-7	NA	CASSLNGGGAYEQYF	TGTGCCAGCAGCTTAAATGGAGGGGGGGCCTACGAGCAGTACTTC
TRBD2	TRBV2	TRBJ2-3	NA	CASSSGGSGTPTDTQYF	TGTGCCAGCAGTTCCGGTGGCAGCGGGACCCCCACAGATACGCAGTATTTT
TRBD2	TRBV11-3	TRBJ2-7	NA	CASSLGGLAGVGEQYF	TGTGCCAGCAGCTTAGGCGGACTAGCGGGAGTCGGAGAGCAGTACTTC
TRBD2	TRBV28	TRBJ2-1	NA	CASAAGGIDNEQFF	TGTGCCAGCGCCGCGGGGGGGATCGACAATGAGCAGTTCTTC
TRBD1	TRBV19	TRBJ2-2	NA	CASSIYDRDTGELFF	TGTGCCAGTAGTATATATGACAGGGACACCGGGGAGCTGTTTTTT
TRBD2	TRBV29-1	TRBJ2-5	once	CSVDGSSGQETQYF	TGCAGCGTTGATGGTTCTAGCGGCCAAGAGACCCAGTACTTC
TRBD1	TRBV30	TRBJ1-2	NA	CAWGRQGTINYGYTF	TGTGCCTGGGGCCGACAGGGAACAATCAACTATGGCTACACCTTC
TRBD2	TRBV20-1	TRBJ2-3	NA	CSASLAGTDTQYF	TGCAGTGCTAGTCTAGCGGGCACAGATACGCAGTATTTT
TRBD2	TRBV7-2	TRBJ2-1	NA	CAEGGLAGGYSYNEQFF	TGTGCCGAGGGTGGGCTAGCGGGGGGCTATTCCTACAATGAGCAGTTCTTC